This T cell receptor (beta chain) was captured in a study of T cell responses to AZD1222 COVID-19 vaccine. The study, taken as a whole, reports: Seropositive AZD1222 recipients at baseline numbered only 5 or 6. Compared with day 0, the breadth and depth of the Spike-specific TCR repertoire rose significantly after two doses of AZD1222.

This CDR3 region has 14 residues. Germline V gives CDR1 MNHEY, CDR2 SVGAGI. The V end was cut by 7 bases, the J end by 3 bases, with 12 bases between. Pooled samples include second doses given at about 4 or 12 weeks. Sequencing used immunoSEQ multiplex PCR; TCRdb keeps in-frame clones, though not all of them. The repertoire holds fewer than 120,000 clones, 94% seen once, with 2.5% to 3% in the top ten. For this clone: The antigen remains undetermined.

The TCR originated in an adult who received the AZD1222 COVID-19 vaccine. The chain combines TRBV6-5 with TRBJ1-4, with D tentatively TRBD1 (5 bases). The sequencing here drew on peripheral blood, taken 28 days after the second AZD1222 dose. The CDR3 is CASTRGDSNEKLFF. In nucleotides, the CDR3 is TGTGCCAGCACCAGAGGGGATTCTAATGAAAAACTGTTTTTT.